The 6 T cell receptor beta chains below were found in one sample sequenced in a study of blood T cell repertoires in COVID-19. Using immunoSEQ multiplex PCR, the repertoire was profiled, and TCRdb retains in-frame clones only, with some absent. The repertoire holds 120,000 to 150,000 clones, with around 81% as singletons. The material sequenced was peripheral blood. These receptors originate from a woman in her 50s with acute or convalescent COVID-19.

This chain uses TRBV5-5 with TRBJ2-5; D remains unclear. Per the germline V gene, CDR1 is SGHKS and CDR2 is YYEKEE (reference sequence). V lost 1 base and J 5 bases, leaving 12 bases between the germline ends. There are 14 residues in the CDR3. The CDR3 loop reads CASSLLIDPETQYF. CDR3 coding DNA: TGTGCCAGCAGCTTGTTGATAGATCCGGAGACCCAGTACTTC.

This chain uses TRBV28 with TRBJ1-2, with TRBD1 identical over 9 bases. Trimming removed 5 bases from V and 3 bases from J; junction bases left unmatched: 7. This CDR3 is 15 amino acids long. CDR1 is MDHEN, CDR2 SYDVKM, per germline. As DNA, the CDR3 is TGTGCCAGCAGTCGCAATACAGGGGGCTACTATGGCTACACCTTC. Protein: CASSRNTGGYYGYTF.

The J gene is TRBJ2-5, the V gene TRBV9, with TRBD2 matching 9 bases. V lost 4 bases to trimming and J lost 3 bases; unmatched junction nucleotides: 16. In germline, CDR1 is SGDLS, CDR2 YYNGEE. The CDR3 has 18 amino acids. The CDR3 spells CASSRSGGLAPIEETQYF. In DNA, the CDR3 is TGTGCCAGCAGCCGAAGCGGGGGGCTAGCCCCGATTGAAGAGACCCAGTACTTC.

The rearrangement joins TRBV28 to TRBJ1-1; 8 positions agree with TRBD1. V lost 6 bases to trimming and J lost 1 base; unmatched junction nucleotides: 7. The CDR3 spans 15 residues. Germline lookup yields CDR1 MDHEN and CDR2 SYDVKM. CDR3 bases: TGTGCCAGCAGGAGAGCGGACAGGGCGAACACTGAAGCTTTCTTT. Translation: CASRRADRANTEAFF.

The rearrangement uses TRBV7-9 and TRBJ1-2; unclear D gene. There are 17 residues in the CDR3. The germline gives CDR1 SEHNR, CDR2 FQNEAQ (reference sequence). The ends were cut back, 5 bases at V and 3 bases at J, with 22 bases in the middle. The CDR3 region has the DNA TGTGCCAGCAGCGGAACAATAGCGGGTAGCCGAGACTATGGCTACACCTTC. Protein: CASSGTIAGSRDYGYTF. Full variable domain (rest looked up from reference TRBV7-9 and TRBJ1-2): DTGVSQNPRHKITKRGQNVTFRCDPISEHNRLYWYRQTLGQGPEFLTYFQNEAQLEKSRLLSDRFSAERPKGSFSTLEIQRTEQGDSAMYLCASSGTIAGSRDYGYTFGSGTRLTVV.

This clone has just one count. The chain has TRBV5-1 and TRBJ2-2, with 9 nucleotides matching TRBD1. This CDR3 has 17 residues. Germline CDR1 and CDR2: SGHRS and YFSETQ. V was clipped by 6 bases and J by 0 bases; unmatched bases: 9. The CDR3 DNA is TGCGCCAGCATTCAAGACAGGGGGACAACGAACACCGGGGAGCTGTTTTTT. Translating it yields CASIQDRGTTNTGELFF.